The clone carrying this TCR beta chain has a count of ten or more. Its antigen is undetermined. These data belong to a study of T cell repertoires in cytomegalovirus infection. The overall study: In the study, CMV epitopes included recently identified HLA-C-restricted and well-studied HLA-B-restricted ones. A matching HLA type, together with CMV infection, was signaled by public TCR beta signatures. Study findings and constraints: Predominance within the ex vivo response was attributable to HLA-C-restricted CMV-specific TCR beta clonotypes.

MiXCR, applied by TCRdb to the reads, yields one record per CDR3 protein. The repertoire holds approximately 770,000 distinct CDR3 sequences, with around 29% as singletons. Per the germline V gene, CDR1 is DFQATT and CDR2 is SNEGSKA (reference sequence). This CDR3 has 18 amino acids. Trimming at V came to 0 bases and at J to 4 bases, leaving 11 bases not matched to a gene. V usage is TRBV20-1 and J usage is TRBJ2-6; 8 nucleotides align to TRBD1. The origin of this receptor is a human donor in good health (CMV status not recorded). Some clones in this sample may be carry-over from other donors' samples. Source: cultured CD8+ T cells from PBMCs, taken from culture after CMV antigen stimulation. The CDR3 sequence is CSARDPGQVLEGANVLTF. CDR3 DNA: TGCAGTGCTAGAGATCCGGGACAGGTTTTGGAGGGGGCCAACGTCCTGACTTTC.